Shown below are 3 T cell receptor beta chains from a single sample sequenced in a study of T-cell reconstitution after alpha-beta-depleted transplantation in children. A library of TCRbeta sequences, prepared with unique molecular identifiers, was generated. In TCRdb, the PCR reads were re-called with MiXCR into one record per CDR3 protein. The repertoire holds hundreds of thousands of distinct CDR3 sequences, approximately 15% seen once, with around 5.3% in the top ten. Sample: PBMCs, mostly from graft donor cells, taken 360 days after TCRalphabeta/CD19-depleted stem cell transplant. These receptors all come from a male patient aged 5 to 17 who had a stem cell transplant for acute lymphoblastic leukemia, so the T cells may come from the graft donor.

The V gene is TRBV6-1, the J gene TRBJ1-2; D possibly corresponds to TRBD1 (5 bases). The CDR3 loop spans 16 amino acids. CDR1 MNHNS and CDR2 SASEGT come from the germline V gene. Trimming stripped 7 bases from V and 4 bases from J, with 22 bases between. The DNA of the CDR3 is TGTGCCAGCACCCTCTCCCGACAGTACCTCATCTATGGCTACACCTTC. Residues: CASTLSRQYLIYGYTF.

This rearrangement joins TRBV7-9 to TRBJ2-1; D uncertain. V lost 1 base and J 10 bases, leaving 17 bases between the germline ends. This CDR3 is built from 15 residues. CDR1 is SEHNR and CDR2 is FQNEAQ in the germline V gene (reference sequence). CDR3 protein: CASSLGAFMADEQFF. The CDR3 region has the DNA TGTGCCAGCAGCTTAGGGGCTTTTATGGCGGACGAGCAGTTCTTC.

V is TRBV6-2 or TRBV6-3 and J is TRBJ2-3, with 8 nucleotides matching TRBD2. This CDR3 comprises 19 residues. Germline assignment: CDR1 MNHEY and CDR2 SVGEGT. J lost 0 bases, V lost 3 bases, and 14 bases had no gene match. The CDR3 loop reads CASSYPSPGSSGSTDTQYF. CDR3 DNA sequence: TGTGCCAGCAGTTATCCTTCGCCCGGGTCTAGCGGGAGCACAGATACGCAGTATTTT.